The entry below describes one TCR beta chain. Its cognate antigen is unknown. Vbeta (60) and Jbeta (13) primers were used in the PCR. Original data processing: Unique TCR beta chains numbered 60 million to 100 million in a later analysis, with roughly 11 million shared. The method was immunoSEQ multiplex PCR; TCRdb's version includes in-frame clones alone and lacks a portion of them. Clone size and V and J calls were adopted from that table, with D and trimming inferred from the DNA. The profile shows about 110,000 clones, around 85% of them singletons. The sample originates from a study of cytomegalovirus exposure and HLA in healthy donors. Study-wide points: In a later analysis, compared with equally common non-associated chains, HLA-associated beta chains were more expanded. Specificity of a few CMV-associated chains for CMV antigens was verified in vitro.

The TCR comes from a man aged 30 to 45 in good health and CMV-seropositive. The sample taken for sequencing was PBMCs.

The CDR3 bases are TGTGCCAGCTGTCTTAGTGGTAGCGGGGGCCTTTACCTCTACGAGCAGTACTTC. Translation: CASCLSGSGGLYLYEQYF. V is TRBV7-9 and J is TRBJ2-7; TRBD2 aligns across 9 bases. Germline CDR1 reads SEHNR; CDR2 reads FQNEAQ (reference sequence). The V gene end was trimmed by 8 bases and the J gene end by 3 bases; junction bases not matched to a gene: 20. CDR3 length: 18 residues.